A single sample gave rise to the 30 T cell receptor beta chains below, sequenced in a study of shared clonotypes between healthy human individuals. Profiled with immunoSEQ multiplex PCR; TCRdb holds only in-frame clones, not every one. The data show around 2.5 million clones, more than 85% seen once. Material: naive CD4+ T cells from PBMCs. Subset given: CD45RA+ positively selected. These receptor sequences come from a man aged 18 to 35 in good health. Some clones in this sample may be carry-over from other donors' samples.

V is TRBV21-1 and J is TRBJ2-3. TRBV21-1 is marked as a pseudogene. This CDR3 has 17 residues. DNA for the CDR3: TGTGCCAGCAGCAAAGCACTAAGGGATACTAGCACAGATACGCAGTATTTT. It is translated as CASSKALRDTSTDTQYF.

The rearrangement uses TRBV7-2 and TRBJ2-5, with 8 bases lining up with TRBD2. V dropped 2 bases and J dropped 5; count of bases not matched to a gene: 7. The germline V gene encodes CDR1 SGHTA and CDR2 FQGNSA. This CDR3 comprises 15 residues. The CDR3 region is CASSLSGGPEETQYF. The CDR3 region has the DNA TGTGCCAGCAGCTTATCGGGAGGGCCGGAGGAGACCCAGTACTTC.

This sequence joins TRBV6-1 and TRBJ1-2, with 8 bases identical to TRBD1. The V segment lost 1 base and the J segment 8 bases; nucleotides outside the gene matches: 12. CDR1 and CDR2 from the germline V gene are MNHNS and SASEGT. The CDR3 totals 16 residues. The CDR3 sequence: CASSEGGSGRGPGYTF. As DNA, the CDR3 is TGTGCCAGCAGTGAAGGGGGAAGTGGCAGGGGGCCAGGCTACACCTTC.

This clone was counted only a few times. In DNA, the CDR3 is TGTGCCAGCAGCCCCTGGGACAGGGGTTACGAGCAGTACTTC. Translation gives CASSPWDRGYEQYF. V usage is TRBV14 and J usage is TRBJ2-7, with 10 nucleotides matching TRBD1. In germline, CDR1 is SGHDN, CDR2 FVKESK. J was trimmed by 4 bases and V by 4 bases; bases with no gene match: 4. The CDR3 runs 14 residues.

The CDR3 nucleotides are TGCAGTGTTTTATATGGCTACACCTTC. Protein product: CSVLYGYTF. J is TRBJ1-2 and V is TRBV20-1; no reliable D call. V was clipped by 7 bases and J by 5 bases, with 5 bases between them. The germline gives CDR1 DFQATT, CDR2 SNEGSKA (reference sequence). The CDR3 extends over 9 amino acids.

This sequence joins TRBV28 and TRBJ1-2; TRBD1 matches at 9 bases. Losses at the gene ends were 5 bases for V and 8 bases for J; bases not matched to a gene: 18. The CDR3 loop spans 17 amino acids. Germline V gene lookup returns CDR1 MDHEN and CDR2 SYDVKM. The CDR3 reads CASSITGTGTTLRGYTF. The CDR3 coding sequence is TGTGCCAGCAGTATAACCGGGACAGGGACCACCCTCCGCGGCTACACCTTC.

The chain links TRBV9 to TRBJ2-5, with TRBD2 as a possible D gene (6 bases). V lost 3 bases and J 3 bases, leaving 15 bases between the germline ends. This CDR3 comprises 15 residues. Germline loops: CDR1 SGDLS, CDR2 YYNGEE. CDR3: CASSANPGAKETQYF. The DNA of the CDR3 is TGTGCCAGCAGCGCCAACCCGGGAGCCAAAGAGACCCAGTACTTC.

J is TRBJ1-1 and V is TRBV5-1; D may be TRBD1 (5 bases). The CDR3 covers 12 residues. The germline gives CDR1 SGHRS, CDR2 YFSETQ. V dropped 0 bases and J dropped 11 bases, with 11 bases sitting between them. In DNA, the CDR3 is TGCGCCAGCAGCTTGGACAGGTCGACGGCTTTCTTT. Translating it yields CASSLDRSTAFF.

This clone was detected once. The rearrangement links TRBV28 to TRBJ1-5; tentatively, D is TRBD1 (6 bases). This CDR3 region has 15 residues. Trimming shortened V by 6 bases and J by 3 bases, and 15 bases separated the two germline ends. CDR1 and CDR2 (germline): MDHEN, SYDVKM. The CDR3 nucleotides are TGTGCCAGCAGGTATGTCGACAGGCTCAATCAGCCCCAGCATTTT. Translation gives CASRYVDRLNQPQHF.

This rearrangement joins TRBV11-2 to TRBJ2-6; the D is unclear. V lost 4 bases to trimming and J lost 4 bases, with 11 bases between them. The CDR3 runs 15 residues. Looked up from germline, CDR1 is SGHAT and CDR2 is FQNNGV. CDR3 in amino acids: CASSYGGAGANVLTF. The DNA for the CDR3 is TGTGCCAGCAGCTATGGTGGTGCAGGGGCCAACGTCCTGACTTTC. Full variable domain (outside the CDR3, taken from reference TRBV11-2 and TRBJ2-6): EAGVAQSPRYKIIEKRQSVAFWCNPISGHATLYWYQQILGQGPKLLIQFQNNGVVDDSQLPKDRFSAERLKGVDSTLKIQPAKLEDSAVYLCASSYGGAGANVLTFGAGSRLTVL.

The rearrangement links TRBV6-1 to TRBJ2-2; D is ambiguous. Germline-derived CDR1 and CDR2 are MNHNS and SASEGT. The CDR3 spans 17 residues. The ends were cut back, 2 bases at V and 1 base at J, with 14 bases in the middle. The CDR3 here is CASSELFRLLNTGELFF. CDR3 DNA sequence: TGTGCCAGCAGTGAACTTTTTCGGCTCCTGAACACCGGGGAGCTGTTTTTT.

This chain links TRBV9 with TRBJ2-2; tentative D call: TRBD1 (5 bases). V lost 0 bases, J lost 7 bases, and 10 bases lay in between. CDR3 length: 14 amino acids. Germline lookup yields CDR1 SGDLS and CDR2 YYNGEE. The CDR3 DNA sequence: TGTGCCAGCAGCGTAGCAGGGTCGGTCGGGGAGCTGTTTTTT. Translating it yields CASSVAGSVGELFF.

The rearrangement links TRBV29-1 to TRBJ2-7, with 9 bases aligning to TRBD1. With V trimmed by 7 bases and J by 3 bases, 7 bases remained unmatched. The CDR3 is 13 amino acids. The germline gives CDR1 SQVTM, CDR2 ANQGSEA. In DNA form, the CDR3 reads TGCAGCGCAACGGGGGGACAGGGCTACGAGCAGTACTTC. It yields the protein CSATGGQGYEQYF.

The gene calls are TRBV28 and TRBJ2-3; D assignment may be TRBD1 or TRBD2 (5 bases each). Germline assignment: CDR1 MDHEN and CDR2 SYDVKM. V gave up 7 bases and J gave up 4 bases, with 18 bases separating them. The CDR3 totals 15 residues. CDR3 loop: CASIVGPGVADTQYF. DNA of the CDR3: TGTGCCAGCATTGTGGGACCAGGCGTCGCAGATACGCAGTATTTT.

The CDR3 DNA follows: TGTGCCAGCAGTGAGGGGGAGGCCGGATTTCGTTCCCAGTTCTTC. Its translation: CASSEGEAGFRSQFF. The chain links TRBV6-1 to TRBJ2-1, with D tentatively TRBD2 (6 bases). The CDR3 covers 15 residues. The ends were cut back, 3 bases at V and 13 bases at J, with 22 bases in the middle. Germline V gene data show CDR1 as MNHNS and CDR2 as SASEGT.

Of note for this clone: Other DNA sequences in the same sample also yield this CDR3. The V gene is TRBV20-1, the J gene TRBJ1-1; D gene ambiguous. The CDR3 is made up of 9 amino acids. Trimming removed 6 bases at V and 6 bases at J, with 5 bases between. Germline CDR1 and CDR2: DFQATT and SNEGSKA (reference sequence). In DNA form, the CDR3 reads TGCAGTGCGTCGCCTGAAGCTTTCTTT. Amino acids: CSASPEAFF.

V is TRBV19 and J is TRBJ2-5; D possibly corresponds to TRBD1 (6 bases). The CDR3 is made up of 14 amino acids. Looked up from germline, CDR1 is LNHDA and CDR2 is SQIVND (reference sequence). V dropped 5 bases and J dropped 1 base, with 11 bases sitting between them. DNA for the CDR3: TGTGCCAGTAGTCGGGCAGGGGCCCAAGAGACCCAGTACTTC. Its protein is CASSRAGAQETQYF.

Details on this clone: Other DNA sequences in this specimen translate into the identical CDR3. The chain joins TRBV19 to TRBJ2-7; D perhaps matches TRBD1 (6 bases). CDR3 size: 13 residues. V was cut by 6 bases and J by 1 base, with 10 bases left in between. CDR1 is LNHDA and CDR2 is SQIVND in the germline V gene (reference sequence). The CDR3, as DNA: TGTGCCAGTAGCCGGGGACAATCCTACGAGCAGTACTTC. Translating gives CASSRGQSYEQYF.

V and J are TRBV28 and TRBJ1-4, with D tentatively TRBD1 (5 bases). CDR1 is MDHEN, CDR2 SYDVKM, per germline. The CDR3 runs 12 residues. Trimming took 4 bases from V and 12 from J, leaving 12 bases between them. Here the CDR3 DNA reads TGTGCCAGCAGTTGGGGGATTGAGGAACTGTTTTTT. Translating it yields CASSWGIEELFF.

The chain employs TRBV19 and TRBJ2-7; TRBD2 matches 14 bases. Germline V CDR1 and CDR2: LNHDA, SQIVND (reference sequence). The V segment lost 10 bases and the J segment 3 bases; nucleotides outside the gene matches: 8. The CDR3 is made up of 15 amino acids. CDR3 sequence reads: CATLAGTSGSYEQYF. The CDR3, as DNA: TGTGCCACTCTCGCCGGGACTAGCGGGAGCTACGAGCAGTACTTC.

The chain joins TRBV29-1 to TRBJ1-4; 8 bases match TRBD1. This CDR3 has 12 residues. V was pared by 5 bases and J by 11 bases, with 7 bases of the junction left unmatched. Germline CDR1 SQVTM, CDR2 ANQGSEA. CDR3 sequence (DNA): TGCAGCGTTAAAACAGGGGGATGGAAACTGTTTTTT. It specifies CSVKTGGWKLFF.

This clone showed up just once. DNA of the CDR3: TGCAGCGTTGAGCGATGGACTAGCGGACTGACAGATACGCAGTATTTT. Protein sequence: CSVERWTSGLTDTQYF. This chain uses TRBV29-1 with TRBJ2-3; TRBD2 agrees at 10 bases. J was trimmed by 3 bases and V by 3 bases; bases with no gene match: 9. The CDR3 loop spans 16 amino acids. CDR1 is SQVTM, CDR2 ANQGSEA, per germline.

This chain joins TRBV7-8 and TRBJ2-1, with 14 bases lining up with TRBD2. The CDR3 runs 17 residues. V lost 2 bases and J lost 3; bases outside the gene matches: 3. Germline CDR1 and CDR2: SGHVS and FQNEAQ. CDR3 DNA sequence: TGTGCCAGCAGCTTACCCGGACTAGCGGGAGGCTACAATGAGCAGTTCTTC. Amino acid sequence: CASSLPGLAGGYNEQFF.

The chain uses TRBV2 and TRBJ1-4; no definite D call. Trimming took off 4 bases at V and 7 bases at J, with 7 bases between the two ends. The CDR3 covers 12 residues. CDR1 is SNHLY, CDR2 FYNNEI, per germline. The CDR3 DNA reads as TGTGCCAGCAGTGGGACGGGTGAAAAACTGTTTTTT. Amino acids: CASSGTGEKLFF.

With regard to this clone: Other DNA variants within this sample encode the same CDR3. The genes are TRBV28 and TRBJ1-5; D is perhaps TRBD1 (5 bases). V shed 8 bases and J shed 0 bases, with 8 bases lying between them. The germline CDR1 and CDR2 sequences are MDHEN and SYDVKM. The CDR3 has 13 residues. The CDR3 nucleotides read TGTGCCAGCGAGGGGTATAGCAATCAGCCCCAGCATTTT. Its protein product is CASEGYSNQPQHF.

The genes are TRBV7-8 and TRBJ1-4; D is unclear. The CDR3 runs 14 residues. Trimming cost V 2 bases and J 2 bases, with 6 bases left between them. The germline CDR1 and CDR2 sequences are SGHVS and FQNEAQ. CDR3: CASSLRSTNEKLFF. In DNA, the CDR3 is TGTGCCAGCAGCTTAAGATCGACTAATGAAAAACTGTTTTTT.

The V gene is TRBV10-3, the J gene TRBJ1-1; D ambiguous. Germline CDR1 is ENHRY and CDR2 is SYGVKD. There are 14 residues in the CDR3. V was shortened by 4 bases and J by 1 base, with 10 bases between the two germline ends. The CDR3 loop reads CAISAIPPNTEAFF. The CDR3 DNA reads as TGTGCCATCAGTGCAATTCCACCGAACACTGAAGCTTTCTTT.

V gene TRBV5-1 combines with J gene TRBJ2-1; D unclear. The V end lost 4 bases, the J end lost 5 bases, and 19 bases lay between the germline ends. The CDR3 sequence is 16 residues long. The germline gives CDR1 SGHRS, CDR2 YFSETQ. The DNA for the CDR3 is TGCGCCAGCAGCCCCTTTACTACAACCGAGAACAATGAGCAGTTCTTC. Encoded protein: CASSPFTTTENNEQFF.

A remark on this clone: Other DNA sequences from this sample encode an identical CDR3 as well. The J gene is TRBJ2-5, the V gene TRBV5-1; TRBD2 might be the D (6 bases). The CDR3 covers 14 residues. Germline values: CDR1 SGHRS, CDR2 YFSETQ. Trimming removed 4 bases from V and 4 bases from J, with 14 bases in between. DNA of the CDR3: TGCGCCAGCAGCGCGGGACCTGGTGGAGAGACCCAGTACTTC. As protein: CASSAGPGGETQYF. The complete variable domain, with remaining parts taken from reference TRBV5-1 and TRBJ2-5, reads KAGVTQTPRYLIKTRGQQVTLSCSPISGHRSVSWYQQTPGQGLQFLFEYFSETQRNKGNFPGRFSGRQFSNSRSEMNVSTLELGDSALYLCASSAGPGGETQYFGPGTRLLVL.

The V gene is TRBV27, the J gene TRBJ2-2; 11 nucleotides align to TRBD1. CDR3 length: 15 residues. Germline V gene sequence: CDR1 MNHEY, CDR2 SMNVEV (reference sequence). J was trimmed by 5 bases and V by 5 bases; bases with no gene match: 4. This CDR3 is CASSPGTGGTGELFF. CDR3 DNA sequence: TGTGCCAGCAGTCCCGGGACAGGGGGGACCGGGGAGCTGTTTTTT.